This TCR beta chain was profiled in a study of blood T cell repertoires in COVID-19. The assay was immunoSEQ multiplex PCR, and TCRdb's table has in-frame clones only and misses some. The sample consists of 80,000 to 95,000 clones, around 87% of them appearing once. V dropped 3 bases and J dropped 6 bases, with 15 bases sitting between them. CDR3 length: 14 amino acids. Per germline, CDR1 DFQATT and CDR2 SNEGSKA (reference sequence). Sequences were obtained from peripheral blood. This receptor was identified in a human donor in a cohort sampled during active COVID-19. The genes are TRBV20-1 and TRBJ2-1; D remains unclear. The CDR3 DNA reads TGCAGTGCTAGTGTTAGCACCGCGACCAATGAGCAGTTCTTC. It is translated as CSASVSTATNEQFF.